This T cell receptor (beta chain) was recovered during a study of T cell repertoires in cytomegalovirus infection. Study in general: From public TCR beta signatures came an indication of both CMV infection and matching HLA type.

The study, taken as a whole, reports: Carriers of CMV and the relevant HLA type were discriminated by public TCR beta frequency. HLA-C-restricted TCR beta clonotypes specific for CMV led the ex vivo response.

TCRdb re-derived calls from the reads in MiXCR, one entry per CDR3 protein. The sample shows about 600,000 distinct CDR3 sequences, around 24% of them seen only once. The germline V and J ends were trimmed by 6 bases and 4 bases, with 10 bases remaining between them. This CDR3 contains 12 residues. The germline V gene encodes CDR1 SEHNR and CDR2 FQNEAQ (reference sequence). This clonotype was found many times. Antigen unknown. This receptor was taken from a human donor in good health (CMV status not recorded). Some clones in this sample may be carry-over from other donors' samples. The chain joins TRBV7-9 to TRBJ2-7, with D hard to call. The sequenced material came from CD8+ T cells from PBMCs. The CDR3 loop reads CASSFEGYEQYF. As DNA, the CDR3 is TGTGCCAGCAGTTTCGAAGGGTACGAGCAGTACTTC.